The source of this T cell receptor beta chain is a study of cytomegalovirus exposure and HLA in healthy donors (TCRdb year 2017). About the investigation overall: An earlier analysis of about 560 of the donors reported roughly 300 Gb of sequence data and around 110 million unique TCR beta sequences obtained from roughly 170 million T cells. An early release that covered roughly 600 HLA-typed donors contained around 300 gigabases of sequencing data and about 93 million unique TCR sequences. Among the approximately 400 genotyped donors, roughly 80% belonged to the genetic ancestry cluster associated with self-reported Caucasian donors. The study was designed to test whether signatures of past pathogen exposure could be identified by cataloging public T cell receptors. The study profiled the T cell repertoires of approximately 700 subjects by immunosequencing and related them to cytomegalovirus serostatus. A separate validation cohort of roughly 130 different subjects was used in addition to the roughly 640-subject first cohort. The study combined high-throughput TCR immunosequencing, statistical association of individual TCRs with disease status, and machine learning to predict cytomegalovirus infection status. To study patterns of TCR occurrence, a later analysis re-analyzed previously published TCR beta repertoires from 600 to 750 donors and added high-resolution HLA genotyping. In the later analysis, no new phenotypic data were used to find candidate immune exposures; instead, reliance was placed on TCR beta sequences and their occurrence across donors. To decide whether each TCR beta V gene segment behaved as functional or pseudogenic, an earlier analysis of fewer than 750 of the donors relied on high-throughput TCR beta sequencing. Donor age, sex, ethnicity and CMV serostatus were compiled together with the repertoire data. In a later genetic analysis, genome-wide SNP genotypes for about 55% of the 666 donors were used, and that subset was treated as a discovery cohort. Every discovery cohort repertoire had been produced on one sequencing platform. Both class I and class II loci were covered by HLA typing, at four-digit resolution. The number of typed donors differed by locus: 629-630 for A, B, C, DRB1 and DQB1; approximately 530 for DQA1; over 600 for DPA1; and roughly 470 for DPB1. About 5 DR-DQ haplotypes were handled as single units for association and clustering, since linkage in the cohort was strong. Across around 400 genotyped donors of the cohort, an average of approximately 240,000 unique TCR beta nucleotide sequences per donor were sequenced, and 15% to 20% of those sequences were non-productive.

Study-level results and caveats: Because HLA typing was missing for some donors at each locus, association tests included only the typed subset. The sequencing pipeline was judged likely to have produced a cluster of highly shared sequence variants as a technical artifact. According to a later analysis, TCR association rates differed among HLA loci, with DRB1 alleles showing the most associated TCRs and HLA-C alleles showing the fewest. Linkage disequilibrium might explain the correlated functional status among segregating V segments, but an unknown experimental factor could not be excluded. Cytomegalovirus status was reported to be diagnosed by the classifier with high specificity and sensitivity in both the original and validation cohorts. The study gave a list of more than 150 TCR beta chains associated with cytomegalovirus. The authors suggested that the approach could potentially be generalized to other disease states and immunological phenotypes. A later analysis found that HLA-associated TCR beta chains were more clonally expanded and had lower generation probabilities than equally common non-associated chains. Immune exposure information for the cohort was limited to CMV serostatus. A few of the identified cytomegalovirus-associated TCR beta chains were confirmed in vitro to be specific for cytomegalovirus antigens. Broadly in line with IMGT annotations, most TCR beta V segments showed up in productive rearrangements about 87% or about 30% of the time in an earlier analysis of some 590 of the donors. In a later genetic analysis, a missense DCLRE1C variant was associated with V-gene and J-gene trimming of TCR beta chains, and the association was replicated in an independent cohort. When HLA alleles, especially DR and DQ, strongly co-occurred, attributing TCR associations to individual alleles was difficult. Some IMGT-functional V segments, including TRBV6-2 and TRBV6-3, could not be distinguished by the 87-base-pair reads and were therefore excluded. Compared with the approximately 670-donor mean, donors in an Asian-associated ancestry cluster had fewer N-insertions in productive TCRs, according to a later genetic analysis. Across donors, most TCR sequences were observed very rarely, whereas some public TCRs were present in many individuals. The presence/absence analyses assumed that sequencing depth was roughly uniform across donors, and that assumption may not be true. The cohort was sequenced for TCR beta chains only, and without alpha or paired-chain data the features that could be detected were limited. Because counts were too low, about 15 rarely observed V segments, including chromosome 9 orphons, were left out of the earlier analysis of 587 of the donors. According to a later analysis, most CMV-associated TCR beta chains appeared to be HLA-restricted, and the HLA associations seemed to be driven largely by CMV exposure. Specific HLA alleles were associated with roughly 16,000 TCR beta sequences at a false discovery rate of 0.05 in a later analysis. Several of the top co-occurrence clusters appeared to be linked to parvovirus B19, influenza, CMV and Epstein-Barr virus, according to a later analysis. A further reported finding was that TCR beta sequences accurately predicted the HLA-A and HLA-B alleles for most subjects in the first cohort.

Preparation of the library involved the immunoSEQ multiplex PCR assay. The multiplex PCR relied on a mix of 60 forward primers for TCR Vbeta segments and 13 reverse primers for TCR Jbeta segments. The CDR3 region of rearranged TCR beta genes was amplified from genomic DNA by a multiplex PCR assay. The amplified TCR beta libraries were sequenced on the Illumina HiSeq System as 87-base-pair reads. For the original study's pipeline: A later analysis counted tens of millions of unique TCR beta chains across the 650 to 700 repertoires, and some 12 million of these chains were shared by at least two donors. Raw reads were error-corrected and collapsed into unique sequences by a nearest-neighbor algorithm in which closely related sequences were merged to remove PCR and sequencing errors. To assign V, D and J gene segments, CDR3 sequences were aligned to IMGT reference sequences. For a sequence to be retained, a match of at least six nucleotides to both a V gene segment and a J gene segment was required. A rearrangement counted as productive if the CDR3 had no stop codons and remained in frame with V and J, and every other rearrangement counted as non-productive. Following IMGT convention, CDR3 was defined as the stretch from the second conserved V-encoded cysteine up to the conserved J-encoded phenylalanine. The earlier analysis of fewer than 750 of the donors excluded sequences that lacked an unambiguous match to a single V gene segment. In an earlier analysis of some 590 of the donors, V segments were called functional above 56.7% productive rearrangements and were called segregating when the between-donor standard deviation exceeded 5%. A statistical classification framework was built to diagnose cytomegalovirus status from the catalog of TCR beta chain sequences. In a later analysis, V and J genes were assigned by comparing TCR nucleotide sequences against IMGT/GENE-DB human TR gene sequences. The TCRdist pipeline was used in a later analysis to assign CDR3 sequences and most-parsimonious VDJ recombination scenarios. In a later analysis, each TCR beta chain was defined by its CDR3 amino acid sequence together with its V-gene family, and reads lacking a unique V-gene family were excluded. In a later analysis, nearly 600 highly shared, low-generation-probability nucleotide sequences were removed to address suspected cross-contamination and a sequencing artifact. For each public chain, a later analysis derived a clonal expansion index from normalized ranks of inferred template counts within each repertoire. A later analysis computed generation probabilities with a VDJ recombination model fitted to out-of-frame rearrangements, and checked the results against IGoR. Hypergeometric tests were used in a later analysis to score TCR-TCR, TCR-HLA and TCR-CMV co-occurrence, with a repertoire-size bias correction applied to the TCR pairs. To estimate false discovery rates, a later analysis permuted the HLA or CMV assignments 20 times. A later analysis grouped co-occurring TCRs with DBSCAN, adding TCRdist sequence similarity when clustering within HLA-allele-positive subsets. Repertoires with fewer than 30,000 or more than 120,000 public chains were left out of co-occurrence clustering, as were several repertoires with anomalous nucleotide sharing. As stored in TCRdb, this immuneACCESS dataset retains in-frame rearrangements with V and J assigned. A fraction of the clones does not appear; measured against another copy, unresolved V genes explain less than half of the discrepancy, and the remainder lacks a known reason. D and trimming come from the DNA, and the V and J calls and clone size come from that table. Across this sample there are around 140,000 clones, with more than 75% seen only once. The top ten clonotypes cover roughly 5.2% of the sample.

The cohort was made up of about 610 healthy bone marrow donors. At the time of sampling, every cohort member was nominally healthy, though immune exposures that went unrecorded were likely present. The donor was CMV seronegative and belonged to the group of around 350 seronegative cohort members. Each donor provided a peripheral blood sample, and peripheral blood mononuclear cells were used for TCR beta sequencing. The Qiagen DNeasy Blood Extraction Kit was used to extract genomic DNA from the blood cell samples. From the germline V gene, CDR1 is SGHTA and CDR2 is FQGNSA. From the cysteine through the phenylalanine, the CDR3 covers 15 amino acids. Only CDR3 DNA remains: 45 bases, in frame from the first base. V is trimmed back by 5 bases and J by 4 bases, and the junction contains 5 bases that no gene match accounts for. For this clone: The antigen this receptor binds is unknown. No much larger clonotype is one base removed from it; base qualities were not supplied.

This TCR derives from a woman in her thirties in good health and CMV-seronegative. The sequence links TRBV7-2 to TRBJ2-3; 11 nucleotides in the junction match TRBD1. The sequencing sample was made of PBMCs. CDR3 loop: CASSDRTGGPDTQYF. The nucleotides read TGTGCCAGCAGCGACAGGACAGGGGGCCCAGATACGCAGTATTTT.